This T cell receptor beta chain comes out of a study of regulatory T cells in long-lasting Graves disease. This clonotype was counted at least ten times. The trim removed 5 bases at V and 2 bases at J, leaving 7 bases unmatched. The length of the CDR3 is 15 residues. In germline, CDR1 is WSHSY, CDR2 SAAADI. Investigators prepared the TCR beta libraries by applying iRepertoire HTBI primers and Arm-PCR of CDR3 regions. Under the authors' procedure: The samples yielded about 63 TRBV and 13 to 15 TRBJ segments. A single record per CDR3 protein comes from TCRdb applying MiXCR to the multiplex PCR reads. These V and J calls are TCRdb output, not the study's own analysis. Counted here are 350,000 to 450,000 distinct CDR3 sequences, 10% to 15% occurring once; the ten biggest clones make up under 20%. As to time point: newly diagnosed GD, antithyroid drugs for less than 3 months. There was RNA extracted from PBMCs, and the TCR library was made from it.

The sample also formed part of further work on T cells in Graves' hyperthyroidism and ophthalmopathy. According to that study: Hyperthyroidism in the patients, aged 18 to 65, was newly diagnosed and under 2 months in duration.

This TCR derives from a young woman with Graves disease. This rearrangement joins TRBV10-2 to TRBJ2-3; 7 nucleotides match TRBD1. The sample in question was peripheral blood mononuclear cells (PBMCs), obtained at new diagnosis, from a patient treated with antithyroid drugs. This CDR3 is CASSTRGRSTDTQYF. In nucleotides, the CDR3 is TGCGCCAGCAGTACGAGGGGGCGCTCCACAGATACGCAGTATTTT.